The 20 T cell receptor beta chains listed next were all sequenced from one sample in a study of blood T cell repertoires in COVID-19. Measured with immunoSEQ multiplex PCR; TCRdb has only the in-frame clones, and not every one. The table has roughly 8,500 clones, 80% to 90% seen once. The material sequenced was peripheral blood. The receptor set was obtained from a human donor in a cohort sampled during active COVID-19.

CDR3 amino acids: CASSLSLETQYF. CDR3 nucleotides: TGTGCCAGCAGCTTATCTCTTGAGACCCAGTACTTC. V is TRBV5-6 and J is TRBJ2-5; D is undetermined. The CDR3 has 12 amino acids. V lost 2 bases to trimming and J lost 5 bases, with 7 bases between them. Germline V gene lookup returns CDR1 SGHDT and CDR2 YYEEEE. Drawing the rest from reference TRBV5-6 and TRBJ2-5, the complete variable domain is DAGVTQSPTHLIKTRGQQVTLRCSPKSGHDTVSWYQQALGQGPQFIFQYYEEEERQRGNFPDRFSGHQFPNYSSELNVNALLLGDSALYLCASSLSLETQYFGPGTRLLVL.

The rearrangement uses TRBV29-1 and TRBJ2-5; a weak D match, TRBD1 (5 bases). CDR1 is SQVTM, CDR2 ANQGSEA, per germline. V lost 3 bases to trimming and J lost 5 bases, with 13 bases between them. This CDR3 is 13 amino acids long. The CDR3 loop reads CSVEAGPGETQYF. The CDR3 DNA sequence: TGCAGCGTTGAGGCCGGTCCAGGGGAGACCCAGTACTTC.

The rearrangement links TRBV24-1 to TRBJ2-7, with TRBD2 matching 10 bases. The CDR3 totals 15 residues. From germline, CDR1 is KGHDR and CDR2 SFDVKD. V lost 4 bases and J lost 2; bases outside the gene matches: 4. In DNA, the CDR3 is TGTGCCACCAGTGACCGTAGCGGGAGGACCTACGAGCAGTACTTC. This translates into CATSDRSGRTYEQYF.

This clone was picked up one time. CDR3: CASRETSGTDTQYF. DNA of the CDR3: TGTGCCAGCAGGGAGACTAGCGGCACAGATACGCAGTATTTT. This rearrangement joins TRBV6-5 to TRBJ2-3; TRBD2 aligns across 8 bases. V gave up 6 bases and J gave up 1 base; unmatched junction bases: 3. The germline V gene has CDR1 MNHEY and CDR2 SVGAGI. The CDR3 length is 14 residues.

V and J are TRBV27 and TRBJ2-7; possible D gene TRBD2, 6 bases. This CDR3 spans 15 amino acids. V was shortened by 10 bases and J by 0 bases, with 19 bases between the two germline ends. Germline V gene sequence: CDR1 MNHEY, CDR2 SMNVEV (reference sequence). This CDR3 is CATSIRGSVSYEQYF. The CDR3 DNA reads TGTGCCACCTCGATTCGGGGGTCCGTCTCCTACGAGCAGTACTTC.

The CDR3 here is CASSQTGTSNTEAFF. Written as DNA, the CDR3 is TGCGCCAGCAGCCAAACCGGGACATCGAACACTGAAGCTTTCTTT. This chain joins TRBV4-1 and TRBJ1-1, with a possible D match to TRBD1 (6 bases). The ends were cut back, 2 bases at V and 1 base at J, with 11 bases in the middle. The CDR3 runs to 15 residues. CDR1 is MGHRA, CDR2 YSYEKL, per germline.

This clone was found once. The rearrangement joins TRBV4-3 to TRBJ1-2, with TRBD1 identical over 7 bases. The germline V gene has CDR1 LGHNA and CDR2 YSLEER. The ends lost 1 base at V and 2 bases at J; junction bases unmatched: 13. The CDR3 has 18 amino acids. CDR3 sequence reads: CASSQVRSRDRKNYGYTF. CDR3 DNA: TGCGCCAGCAGCCAAGTCAGATCCCGGGACAGAAAAAACTATGGCTACACCTTC.

This chain links TRBV7-9 with TRBJ2-7; 11 bases agree with TRBD2. In germline, CDR1 is SEHNR, CDR2 FQNEAQ (reference sequence). The CDR3 sequence is 15 residues long. The V and J ends lost 3 bases and 2 bases, in that order; junction bases with no gene match: 3. This CDR3 reads CASSFTSGGPYEQYF. The CDR3, as DNA: TGTGCCAGCAGCTTTACTAGCGGGGGTCCCTACGAGCAGTACTTC.

CDR3 loop: CASSPYAGLQETQYF. In DNA, the CDR3 is TGTGCCAGCAGCCCGTACGCGGGTTTACAAGAGACCCAGTACTTC. The rearrangement joins TRBV7-8 to TRBJ2-5; D is possibly TRBD2 (5 bases). Germline-derived CDR1 and CDR2 are SGHVS and FQNEAQ. V gave up 5 bases and J gave up 2 bases, with 15 bases separating them. The CDR3 runs 15 residues.

V gene TRBV19 combines with J gene TRBJ1-1; the D gene is possibly TRBD1 (6 bases). Germline V gives CDR1 LNHDA, CDR2 SQIVND (reference sequence). The CDR3 is 15 amino acids. Deletions cut 5 bases from V and 1 base from J, with 14 bases between. The CDR3 region is CASSGEQGWNTEAFF. For the CDR3, the DNA is TGTGCCAGTAGTGGAGAACAGGGATGGAACACTGAAGCTTTCTTT. The whole variable domain, filled in from reference TRBV19 and TRBJ1-1, reads DGGITQSPKYLFRKEGQNVTLSCEQNLNHDAMYWYRQDPGQGLRLIYYSQIVNDFQKGDIAEGYSVSREKKESFPLTVTSAQKNPTAFYLCASSGEQGWNTEAFFGQGTRLTVV.

The chain couples TRBV7-9 to TRBJ2-7, with 8 bases that match TRBD1. CDR3 length: 16 amino acids. The J segment lost 1 base and the V segment lost 5 bases, leaving 10 bases of the junction unmatched. Looked up from germline, CDR1 is SEHNR and CDR2 is FQNEAQ (reference sequence). CDR3 loop: CASSPGGARSSYEQYF. The DNA of the CDR3 is TGTGCCAGCAGCCCAGGGGGCGCACGGTCTTCCTACGAGCAGTACTTC.

The CDR3: CASSRNSGGSYEQYF. For the CDR3, the DNA is TGTGCCAGCAGCCGCAATAGCGGGGGATCCTACGAGCAGTACTTC. V and J are TRBV3-1 (or the pseudogene TRBV3-2) and TRBJ2-7; the match to TRBD2 covers 9 bases. Germline CDR1 is LGHDT and CDR2 is YNNKEL (reference sequence). V dropped 4 bases and J dropped 1; count of bases not matched to a gene: 5. The CDR3 is 15 amino acids.

The J gene is TRBJ2-6, the V gene TRBV28; 10 nucleotides agree with TRBD1. The trim removed 0 bases at V and 1 base at J, leaving 3 bases unmatched. Germline CDR1 MDHEN, CDR2 SYDVKM. The CDR3 runs to 18 residues. The CDR3 region has the DNA TGTGCCAGCAGTTTATGGGGACAGGGGCTTTCTGGGGCCAACGTCCTGACTTTC. It specifies CASSLWGQGLSGANVLTF. The whole variable domain, remainder taken from reference TRBV28 and TRBJ2-6, is DVKVTQSSRYLVKRTGEKVFLECVQDMDHENMFWYRQDPGLGLRLIYFSYDVKMKEKGDIPEGYSVSREKKERFSLILESASTNQTSMYLCASSLWGQGLSGANVLTFGAGSRLTVL.

Only a few counts were recorded for this clone. Other DNA variants within this sample encode the same CDR3. The V gene is TRBV12-3 or TRBV12-4, the J gene TRBJ2-7, with D tentatively TRBD1 (6 bases). V was pared by 3 bases and J by 0 bases, with 6 bases between. The CDR3 contains 13 residues. The CDR3 here is CASSLDSSYEQYF. The CDR3 DNA is TGTGCCAGCAGTTTGGACAGCTCCTACGAGCAGTACTTC.

CDR3 protein: CASSLAGQALRGQYF. CDR3 DNA sequence: TGTGCCAGCAGTTTAGCGGGACAGGCTCTACGAGGGCAGTACTTC. The chain couples TRBV28 to TRBJ2-7, with 8 bases aligning to TRBD1. Per germline, CDR1 MDHEN and CDR2 SYDVKM. Losses at the gene ends were 2 bases for V and 9 bases for J; bases not matched to a gene: 12. The CDR3 extends over 15 amino acids.

This rearrangement joins TRBV10-1 to TRBJ2-5, with 7 bases aligning to TRBD2. J was trimmed by 0 bases and V by 5 bases; bases with no gene match: 6. Germline-derived CDR1 and CDR2 are WNHNN and SYGVQD (reference sequence). The CDR3 contains 15 residues. CDR3 sequence (DNA): TGCGCCAGCAGTCCTACCGGGACTAACCAAGAGACCCAGTACTTC. It encodes CASSPTGTNQETQYF.

There are a few counts of this clone. The CDR3, as DNA: TGTGCCAGCAGTTACTCCTTTCAAACCGGTAAAGAGACCCAGTACTTC. Its protein is CASSYSFQTGKETQYF. V usage is TRBV6-5 and J usage is TRBJ2-5; D not certain. CDR3 size: 16 residues. Germline values: CDR1 MNHEY, CDR2 SVGAGI. Trimming left V 0 bases short and J 3 bases short, with 14 bases between.

The V gene is TRBV27, the J gene TRBJ2-7, with D hard to call. The CDR3 runs 14 residues. V lost 5 bases and J 2 bases, leaving 13 bases between the germline ends. CDR1 MNHEY and CDR2 SMNVEV come from the germline V gene (reference sequence). The CDR3 sequence is CASSPIRGTYEQYF. CDR3 sequence (DNA): TGTGCCAGCAGTCCCATACGAGGTACCTACGAGCAGTACTTC.

The rearrangement joins TRBV5-1 to TRBJ2-2, with TRBD2 matching 8 bases. There are 16 residues in the CDR3. J lost 6 bases, V lost 4 bases, and 11 bases had no gene match. In germline, CDR1 is SGHRS, CDR2 YFSETQ. CDR3 nucleotide sequence: TGCGCCAGCAGCCCACGGACGGGGGGGGCCTCCGGGGAGCTGTTTTTT. Translated, it gives CASSPRTGGASGELFF.

The chain combines TRBV9 with TRBJ2-1, with a possible D match to TRBD1 (6 bases). This CDR3 has 16 residues. The germline V and J ends were trimmed by 4 bases and 9 bases, with 23 bases remaining between them. The V gene's germline CDR1 is SGDLS and CDR2 YYNGEE. CDR3 protein: CASSPNTGPLDTEQFF. CDR3 DNA: TGTGCCAGCAGCCCCAATACAGGGCCCCTAGACACTGAGCAGTTCTTC.